The 18 T cell receptor beta chains presented below share a single source sample, sequenced in a study of T cells after yellow fever vaccination. TCRdb called the 5' RACE reads again in MiXCR, with one record for every CDR3 protein. The sample has about 300,000 distinct CDR3 sequences; around 7% are singletons. Sequenced material: PBMCs, taken roughly seven weeks after the first yellow fever vaccination. The receptors stem from a man younger than 30 who received the YFV17D yellow fever vaccine.

The chain is built from TRBV29-1 and TRBJ2-3; D perhaps matches TRBD1 (6 bases). Germline V lookup: CDR1 SQVTM, CDR2 ANQGSEA. Deletions cut 2 bases from V and 7 bases from J, with 16 bases between. The CDR3 has 14 amino acids. CDR3 sequence (DNA): TGCAGCGTTGAATTAACAGGGCGGACGAATACGCAGTATTTT. Translation gives CSVELTGRTNTQYF.

This clonotype occurred a few times. V usage is TRBV28 and J usage is TRBJ2-7; 9 nucleotides match TRBD1. The CDR3 has 14 residues. CDR1 is MDHEN, CDR2 SYDVKM, per germline. J gave up 3 bases and V 4 bases, and 4 bases lay outside the gene matches. CDR3: CASSSPGQGYEQYV. The CDR3 nucleotides are TGTGCCAGCAGTTCCCCGGGACAGGGCTACGAGCAGTACGTC.

The chain is built from TRBV20-1 and TRBJ2-3; TRBD2 matches at 7 bases. There are 14 residues in the CDR3. Germline CDR1 DFQATT, CDR2 SNEGSKA (reference sequence). J lost 3 bases, V lost 6 bases, and 9 bases had no gene match. The CDR3 region is CSARPSGLTDTQYF. The CDR3 nucleotides read TGCAGTGCCAGGCCTAGCGGCTTAACAGATACGCAGTATTTT.

The chain recombines TRBV6-2 or TRBV6-3 with TRBJ2-1, with D unresolved. The germline V gene has CDR1 MNHEY and CDR2 SVGEGT. The V end was cut by 10 bases, the J end by 6 bases, with 16 bases between. The CDR3 has 13 residues. CDR3 in DNA: TGTGCCACCTTACAGATTGGGTTCAATGAGCAGTTCTTC. Translation: CATLQIGFNEQFF.

The chain uses TRBV7-8 and TRBJ1-6; D gene uncertain. The germline V gene has CDR1 SGHVS and CDR2 FQNEAQ. Trimming removed 2 bases from V and 13 bases from J, with 12 bases in between. CDR3 length: 13 amino acids. The CDR3, as DNA: TGTGCCAGCAGCTTATATGTCGAGAGTCCCCTCCACTTT. Translating it yields CASSLYVESPLHF. Complete variable domain (other parts from reference TRBV7-8 and TRBJ1-6): GAGVSQSPRYKVAKRGQDVALRCDPISGHVSLFWYQQALGQGPEFLTYFQNEAQLDKSGLPSDRFFAERPEGSVSTLKIQRTQQEDSAVYLCASSLYVESPLHFGNGTRLTVT.

The rearrangement joins TRBV6-2 or TRBV6-3 to TRBJ2-7; 8 bases are shared with TRBD1. Germline CDR1 and CDR2: MNHEY and SVGEGT. This CDR3 is built from 15 residues. With V trimmed by 5 bases and J by 7 bases, 13 bases remained unmatched. This CDR3 reads CASSRQGSGYEEQYV. DNA of the CDR3: TGTGCCAGCAGTCGACAGGGGTCTGGTTACGAGGAGCAGTACGTC.

This clonotype was recorded a few times. The V call is TRBV5-1, the J call TRBJ2-2, with 9 bases matching TRBD2. Germline assignment: CDR1 SGHRS and CDR2 YFSETQ. With 4 bases clipped from V and 7 bases from J, the junction kept 5 bases outside the gene matches. This CDR3 region has 14 residues. The CDR3 reads CASSAGLAIGELFF. The CDR3 region has the DNA TGCGCCAGCAGCGCGGGACTAGCTATCGGGGAGCTGTTTTTT.

This clonotype occurred many times. This chain connects TRBV5-1 to TRBJ1-2; D unresolved. The V end lost 6 bases, the J end lost 6 bases, and 15 bases lay between the germline ends. This CDR3 is built from 13 residues. CDR1 and CDR2 (germline): SGHRS, YFSETQ. CDR3: CASKGEGPHGYTF. As DNA, the CDR3 is TGCGCCAGCAAAGGAGAGGGTCCTCATGGCTACACCTTC.

This clonotype was seen at least ten times. This chain links TRBV5-1 with TRBJ2-1; 9 nucleotides align to TRBD1. CDR1 SGHRS and CDR2 YFSETQ come from the germline V gene. The ends lost 4 bases at V and 4 bases at J; junction bases unmatched: 12. The CDR3 runs to 17 residues. DNA of the CDR3: TGCGCCAGCAGCCTCCTCCCGACCGGGACAGGGTACAATGAGCAGTTCTTC. It is translated as CASSLLPTGTGYNEQFF. Full variable domain (outside the CDR3, taken from reference TRBV5-1 and TRBJ2-1): KAGVTQTPRYLIKTRGQQVTLSCSPISGHRSVSWYQQTPGQGLQFLFEYFSETQRNKGNFPGRFSGRQFSNSRSEMNVSTLELGDSALYLCASSLLPTGTGYNEQFFGPGTRLTVL.

This chain links TRBV11-2 with TRBJ2-5; perhaps D is TRBD1 or TRBD2 (6 bases each). This CDR3 comprises 13 residues. Trimming took 8 bases from V and 3 from J, leaving 13 bases between them. Per the germline V gene, CDR1 is SGHAT and CDR2 is FQNNGV. CDR3 sequence: CASGWGAEETQYF. The CDR3 DNA reads TGTGCCAGCGGCTGGGGGGCCGAAGAGACCCAGTACTTC. The variable domain in full, completed from reference TRBV11-2 and TRBJ2-5, reads EAGVAQSPRYKIIEKRQSVAFWCNPISGHATLYWYQQILGQGPKLLIQFQNNGVVDDSQLPKDRFSAERLKGVDSTLKIQPAKLEDSAVYLCASGWGAEETQYFGPGTRLLVL.

This clonotype was detected only a few times. CDR3 protein: CASSQEGGGYTF. The CDR3, as DNA: TGCGCCAGCAGCCAAGAGGGAGGTGGCTACACCTTC. The chain recombines TRBV5-1 with TRBJ1-2; no clear D gene. Germline V gene data show CDR1 as SGHRS and CDR2 as YFSETQ. The CDR3 is made up of 12 amino acids. V lost 4 bases to trimming and J lost 7 bases, with 11 bases between them.

The genes are TRBV7-2 and TRBJ1-2, with a weak D call TRBD1 (5 bases). V was trimmed by 2 bases and J by 8 bases, leaving 12 bases between them. Per germline, CDR1 SGHTA and CDR2 FQGNSA. The CDR3 is 13 residues long. The CDR3 region has the DNA TGTGCCAGCAGCTTATTGGGACGTGGGGGCTACACCTTC. Translating gives CASSLLGRGGYTF.

The chain carries TRBV3-1 and TRBJ1-2, with TRBD1 as a possible D gene (5 bases). Germline V CDR1 and CDR2: LGHDT, YNNKEL (reference sequence). The V and J ends lost 1 base and 7 bases respectively, with 16 bases between them. CDR3 size: 15 residues. Here the CDR3 DNA reads TGTGCCAGCAGCCAAGGGTGGGACGGGGGATCTGGCTACACCTTC. It translates to CASSQGWDGGSGYTF.

The gene calls are TRBV6-5 and TRBJ1-1; tentative D call: TRBD1 (6 bases). The CDR3 consists of 14 residues. CDR1 and CDR2 from the germline V gene are MNHEY and SVGAGI. Trimming cost V 0 bases and J 10 bases, with 15 bases left between them. CDR3 sequence (DNA): TGTGCCAGCAGTTACTCACCGGACAGCACCCCAGCTTTCTTT. Its protein product is CASSYSPDSTPAFF.

On this clonotype itself: This sequence may be a read error, since a much larger clone differs from it by one base. V usage is TRBV6-5 and J usage is TRBJ2-5, with TRBD2 as a possible D gene (5 bases). Germline V lookup: CDR1 MNHEY, CDR2 SVGAGI. V was cut by 4 bases and J by 5 bases, with 14 bases left in between. This CDR3 spans 14 amino acids. CDR3 nucleotides: TGTGCCAGCAGTTCCCGAGGGATTCTGGAGACCCAGTACTTC. Amino acid sequence: CASSSRGILETQYF.

This clonotype was observed many times. The V and J genes are TRBV4-1 and TRBJ2-7, with TRBD1 identical over 8 bases. There are 14 residues in the CDR3. J was trimmed by 3 bases and V by 1 base; bases with no gene match: 2. Germline V lookup: CDR1 MGHRA, CDR2 YSYEKL. The CDR3 sequence: CASSQGDRGYEQYF. The DNA of the CDR3 is TGCGCCAGCAGCCAAGGCGACAGGGGCTACGAGCAGTACTTC.

This clonotype was observed many times. The junction and the germline gene differ at one end; a read error may be behind it. The chain uses TRBV7-7 and TRBJ2-1, with D perhaps matching TRBD2 (7 bases). This CDR3 contains 14 residues. Per germline, CDR1 SSHAT and CDR2 FNYEAQ (reference sequence). The CDR3 nucleotides read TGTGCTAGCAGCCCCGGGGGGCCTGGCAATGAGCAGTTCTTC. Its protein is CASSPGGPGNEQFF.

This clonotype has more than one count but fewer than ten. The chain joins TRBV5-5 to TRBJ1-2, with 8 bases identical to TRBD1. V gave up 6 bases and J gave up 4 bases; unmatched junction bases: 5. The germline CDR1 and CDR2 sequences are SGHKS and YYEKEE (reference sequence). The CDR3 is 13 residues long. CDR3 nucleotide sequence: TGTGCCAGCAACTACCAGGGGGCCTATGGCTACACCTTC. Translation: CASNYQGAYGYTF.